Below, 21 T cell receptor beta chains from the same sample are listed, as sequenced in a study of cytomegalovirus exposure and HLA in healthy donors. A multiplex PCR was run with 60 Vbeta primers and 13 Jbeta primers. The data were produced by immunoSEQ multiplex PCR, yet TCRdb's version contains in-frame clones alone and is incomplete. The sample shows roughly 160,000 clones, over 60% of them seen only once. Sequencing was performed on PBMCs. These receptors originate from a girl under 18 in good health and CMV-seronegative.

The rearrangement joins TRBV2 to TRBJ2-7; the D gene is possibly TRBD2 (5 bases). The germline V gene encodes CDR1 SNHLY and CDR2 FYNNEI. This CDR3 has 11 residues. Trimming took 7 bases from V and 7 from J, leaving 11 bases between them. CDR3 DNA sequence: TGTGCCAGCAAAGCGGAACGAGAGCAGTACTTC. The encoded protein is CASKAEREQYF.

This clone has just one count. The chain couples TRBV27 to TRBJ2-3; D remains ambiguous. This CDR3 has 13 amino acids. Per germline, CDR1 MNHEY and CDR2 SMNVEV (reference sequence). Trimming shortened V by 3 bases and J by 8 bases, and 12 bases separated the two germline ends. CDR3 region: CASSLFRDGTQYF. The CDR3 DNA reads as TGTGCCAGCAGTTTGTTTAGAGATGGTACGCAGTATTTT.

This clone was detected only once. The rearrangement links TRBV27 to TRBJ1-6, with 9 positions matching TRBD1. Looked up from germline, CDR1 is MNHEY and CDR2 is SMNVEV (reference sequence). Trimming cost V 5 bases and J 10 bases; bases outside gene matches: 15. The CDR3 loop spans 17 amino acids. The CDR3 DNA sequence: TGTGCCAGCAGTCTGTACCGAAGTGACAGGGGGGTGTCACCCCTCCACTTT. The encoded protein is CASSLYRSDRGVSPLHF.

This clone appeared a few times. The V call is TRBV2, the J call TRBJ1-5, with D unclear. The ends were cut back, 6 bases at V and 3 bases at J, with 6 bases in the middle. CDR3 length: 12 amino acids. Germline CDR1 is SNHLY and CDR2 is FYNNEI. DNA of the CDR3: TGTGCCAGCAGCCCAAACAATCAGCCCCAGCATTTT. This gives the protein CASSPNNQPQHF.

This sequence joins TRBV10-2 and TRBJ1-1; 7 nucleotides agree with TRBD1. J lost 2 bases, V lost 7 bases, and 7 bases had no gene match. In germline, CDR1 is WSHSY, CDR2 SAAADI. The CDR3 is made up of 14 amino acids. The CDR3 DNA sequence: TGCGCCAGCATAAGGACAGGAGTTAACACTGAAGCTTTCTTT. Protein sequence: CASIRTGVNTEAFF.

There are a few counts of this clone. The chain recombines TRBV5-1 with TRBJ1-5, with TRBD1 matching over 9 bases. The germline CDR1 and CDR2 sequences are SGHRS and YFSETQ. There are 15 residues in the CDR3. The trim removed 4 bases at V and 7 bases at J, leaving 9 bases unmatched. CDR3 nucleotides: TGCGCCAGCAGCAACACAGGGGGCGCTGGACAGCCCCAGCATTTT. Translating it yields CASSNTGGAGQPQHF.

CDR3 residues: CASSKRTGNSYEQYF. In DNA, the CDR3 is TGTGCCAGCAGTAAACGGACAGGGAATTCCTACGAGCAGTACTTC. The rearrangement uses TRBV6-5 and TRBJ2-7; 8 positions match TRBD1. The CDR3 is 15 amino acids. Germline loops: CDR1 MNHEY, CDR2 SVGAGI. Trimming cost V 5 bases and J 1 base; bases outside gene matches: 7.

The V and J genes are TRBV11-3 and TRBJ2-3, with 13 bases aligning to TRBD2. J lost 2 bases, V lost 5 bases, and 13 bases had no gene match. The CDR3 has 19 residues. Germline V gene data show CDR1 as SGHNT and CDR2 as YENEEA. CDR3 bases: TGTGCCAGCAGCCAGAATCTCGGACTAGCGGGGGAACACACAGATACGCAGTATTTT. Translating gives CASSQNLGLAGEHTDTQYF.

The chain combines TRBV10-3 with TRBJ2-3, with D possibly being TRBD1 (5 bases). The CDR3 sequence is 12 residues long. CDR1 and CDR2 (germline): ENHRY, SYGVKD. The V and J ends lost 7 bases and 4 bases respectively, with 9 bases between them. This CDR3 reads CAIKGSADTQYF. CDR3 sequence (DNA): TGTGCCATCAAGGGGTCCGCAGATACGCAGTATTTT.

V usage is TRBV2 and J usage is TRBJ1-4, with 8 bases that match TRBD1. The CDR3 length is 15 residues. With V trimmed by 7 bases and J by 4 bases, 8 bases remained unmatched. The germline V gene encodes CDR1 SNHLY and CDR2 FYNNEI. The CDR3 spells CASTQGQGGNEKLFF. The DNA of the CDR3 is TGTGCCAGCACCCAAGGACAGGGCGGTAATGAAAAACTGTTTTTT.

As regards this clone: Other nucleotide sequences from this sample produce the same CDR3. This CDR3 is CASSETGVNQPQHF. The CDR3 DNA is TGTGCCAGCAGCGAGACAGGTGTCAATCAGCCCCAGCATTTT. The chain recombines TRBV9 with TRBJ1-5, with D maybe TRBD1 (6 bases). This CDR3 region has 14 residues. CDR1 SGDLS and CDR2 YYNGEE come from the germline V gene. Trimming took 3 bases from V and 3 from J, leaving 10 bases between them.

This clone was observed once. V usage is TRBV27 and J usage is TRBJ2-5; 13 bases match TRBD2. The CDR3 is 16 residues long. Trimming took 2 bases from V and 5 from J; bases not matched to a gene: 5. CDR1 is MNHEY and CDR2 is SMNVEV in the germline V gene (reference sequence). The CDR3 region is CASSLTSGGARETQYF. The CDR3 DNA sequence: TGTGCCAGCAGTTTAACTAGCGGGGGGGCCCGGGAGACCCAGTACTTC.

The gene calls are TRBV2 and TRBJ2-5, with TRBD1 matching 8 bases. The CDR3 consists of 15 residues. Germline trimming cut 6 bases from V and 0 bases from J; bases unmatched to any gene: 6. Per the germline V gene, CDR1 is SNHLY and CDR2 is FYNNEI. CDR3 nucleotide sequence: TGTGCCAGCAGGTTGACAGGGGCCTACCAAGAGACCCAGTACTTC. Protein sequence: CASRLTGAYQETQYF.

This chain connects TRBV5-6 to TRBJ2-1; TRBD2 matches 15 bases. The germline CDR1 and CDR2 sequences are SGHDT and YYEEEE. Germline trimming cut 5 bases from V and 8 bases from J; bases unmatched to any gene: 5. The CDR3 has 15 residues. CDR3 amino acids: CASRSWTSGRDEQFF. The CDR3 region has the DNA TGTGCCAGCAGGTCCTGGACTAGCGGGAGGGATGAGCAGTTCTTC.

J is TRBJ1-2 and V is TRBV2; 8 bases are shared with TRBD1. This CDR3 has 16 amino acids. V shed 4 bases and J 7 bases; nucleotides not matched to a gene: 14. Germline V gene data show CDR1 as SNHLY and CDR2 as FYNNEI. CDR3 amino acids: CASSGGLRTGSSGYTF. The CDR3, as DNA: TGTGCCAGCAGTGGAGGTTTAAGGACAGGGAGCTCTGGCTACACCTTC.

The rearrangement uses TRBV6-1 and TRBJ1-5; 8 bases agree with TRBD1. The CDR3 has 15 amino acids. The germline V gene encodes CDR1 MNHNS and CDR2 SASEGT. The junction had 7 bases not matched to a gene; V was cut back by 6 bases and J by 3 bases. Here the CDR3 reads CASRERDRNNQPQHF. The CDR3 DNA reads TGTGCCAGCAGAGAGCGGGACAGGAACAATCAGCCCCAGCATTTT.

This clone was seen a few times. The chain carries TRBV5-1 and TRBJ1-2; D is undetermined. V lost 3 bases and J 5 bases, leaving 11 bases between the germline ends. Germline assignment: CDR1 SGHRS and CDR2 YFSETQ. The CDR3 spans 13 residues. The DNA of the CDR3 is TGCGCCAGCAGCTCCCGGACTGAATATGGCTACACCTTC. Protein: CASSSRTEYGYTF.

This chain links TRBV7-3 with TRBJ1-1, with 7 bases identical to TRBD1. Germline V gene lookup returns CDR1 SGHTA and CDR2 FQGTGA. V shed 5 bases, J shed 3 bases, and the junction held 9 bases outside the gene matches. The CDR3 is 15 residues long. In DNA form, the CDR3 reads TGTGCCAGCAGCCCAACAGGGGATCTTTACACTGAAGCTTTCTTT. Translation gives CASSPTGDLYTEAFF.

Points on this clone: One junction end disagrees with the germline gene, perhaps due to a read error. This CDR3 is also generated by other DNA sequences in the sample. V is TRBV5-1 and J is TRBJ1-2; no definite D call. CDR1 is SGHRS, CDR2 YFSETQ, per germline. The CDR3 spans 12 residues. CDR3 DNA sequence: TGTGCCAGCAGCGACACGAACTATGGCTACACCTTC. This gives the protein CASSDTNYGYTF.

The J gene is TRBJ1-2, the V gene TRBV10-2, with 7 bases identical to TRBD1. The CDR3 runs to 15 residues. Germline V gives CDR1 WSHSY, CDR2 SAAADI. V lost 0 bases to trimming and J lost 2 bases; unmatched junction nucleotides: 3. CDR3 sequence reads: CASSESHRGNYGYTF. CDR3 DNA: TGCGCCAGCAGTGAGTCCCACAGGGGAAACTATGGCTACACCTTC.

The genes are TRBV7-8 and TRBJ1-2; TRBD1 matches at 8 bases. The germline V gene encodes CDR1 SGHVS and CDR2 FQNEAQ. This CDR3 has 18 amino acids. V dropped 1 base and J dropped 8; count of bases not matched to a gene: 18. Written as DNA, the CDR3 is TGTGCCAGCAGCTTAGAAATTGCGGGGTTCAGGGGGCGCCCGGGCTACACCTTC. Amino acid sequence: CASSLEIAGFRGRPGYTF.